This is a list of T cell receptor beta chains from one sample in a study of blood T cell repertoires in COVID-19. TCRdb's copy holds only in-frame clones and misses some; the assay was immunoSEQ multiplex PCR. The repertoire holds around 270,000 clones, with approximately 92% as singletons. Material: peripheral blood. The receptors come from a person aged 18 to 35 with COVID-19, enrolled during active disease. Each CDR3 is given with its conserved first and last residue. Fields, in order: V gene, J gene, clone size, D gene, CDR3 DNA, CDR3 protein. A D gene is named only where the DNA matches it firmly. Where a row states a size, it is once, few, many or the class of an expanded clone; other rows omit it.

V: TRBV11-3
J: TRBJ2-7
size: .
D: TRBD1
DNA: TGTGCCAGCAGCTTCGGGCAGGGGGTCGACGAGCAGTACTTC
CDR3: CASSFGQGVDEQYF

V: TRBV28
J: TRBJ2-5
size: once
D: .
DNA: TGTGCCAGCAGTTATGGCCCCGCATTATCGACCCAGTACTTC
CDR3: CASSYGPALSTQYF

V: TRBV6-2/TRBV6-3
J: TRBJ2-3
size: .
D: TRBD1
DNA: TGTGCCAGCAGTGGGACAGGGGAGTCAGATACGCAGTATTTT
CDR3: CASSGTGESDTQYF

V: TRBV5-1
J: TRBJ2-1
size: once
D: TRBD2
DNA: TGCGCCAGCAGCTTCGGCGGGAGGGCTCATGATGAGCAGTTCTTC
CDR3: CASSFGGRAHDEQFF

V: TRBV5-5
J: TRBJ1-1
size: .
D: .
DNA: TGTGCCAGCAGCCTCCCCTTGAGTGAAGCTTTCTTT
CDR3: CASSLPLSEAFF

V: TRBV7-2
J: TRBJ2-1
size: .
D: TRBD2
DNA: TGTGCCAGCAGCTACGGTGGCGGGAGAGATAATGAGCAGTTCTTC
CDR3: CASSYGGGRDNEQFF

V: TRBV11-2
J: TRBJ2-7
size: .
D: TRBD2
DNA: TGTGCCAGCAGCCTCGTCCCCCTCACTAGCGGGAGAGACGAGCAGTACTTC
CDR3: CASSLVPLTSGRDEQYF

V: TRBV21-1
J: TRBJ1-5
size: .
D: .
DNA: TGTGCCAGCAGCAAAGGGGCGGGGATCTGTAGCAATCAGCCCCAGCATTTT
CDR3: CASSKGAGICSNQPQHF

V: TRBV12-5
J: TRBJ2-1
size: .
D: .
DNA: TGTGCTAGTGGTTTGGTACTAGCTTACAATGAGCAGTTCTTC
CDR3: CASGLVLAYNEQFF

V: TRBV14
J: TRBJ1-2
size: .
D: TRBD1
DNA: TGTGCCACCGGACCGGGACAGGGATTAGGTGGCTACACCTTC
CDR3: CATGPGQGLGGYTF

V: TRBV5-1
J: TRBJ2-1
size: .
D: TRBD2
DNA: TGCGCCAGCAGCTTGGTTAGCGGGGTTAACAATGAGCAGTTCTTC
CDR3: CASSLVSGVNNEQFF

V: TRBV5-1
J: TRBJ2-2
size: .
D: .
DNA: TGCGCCAGCAGCAAGCTAGCGAAGAGCGGGGAGCTGTTTTTT
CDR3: CASSKLAKSGELFF

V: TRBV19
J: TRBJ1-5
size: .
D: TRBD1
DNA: TGTGCCAGTAGTACACAGGGGAAGGATCAGCCCCAGCATTTT
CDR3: CASSTQGKDQPQHF

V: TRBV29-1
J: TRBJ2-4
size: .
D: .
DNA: TGCAGCGTCTACGACTACGGTCGAGACATTCAGTACTTC
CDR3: CSVYDYGRDIQYF

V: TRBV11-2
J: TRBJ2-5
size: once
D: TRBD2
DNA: TGTGCCAGCAGCTCGGGAATTAGCGGGAGCCAAGAGACCCAGTACTTC
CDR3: CASSSGISGSQETQYF

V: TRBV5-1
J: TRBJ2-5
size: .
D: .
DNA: TGCGCCAGCAGAAGGGAGGTAACGGGAGCAGAGACCCAGTACTTC
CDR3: CASRREVTGAETQYF

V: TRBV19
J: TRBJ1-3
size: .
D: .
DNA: TGTGCCAGTACGGACACCAAGAGCTCTGGAAACACCATATATTTT
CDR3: CASTDTKSSGNTIYF

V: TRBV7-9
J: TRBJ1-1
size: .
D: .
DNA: TGTGCCAGCAGCTTTGAGGAAGACAGAATGGGCACTGAAGCTTTCTTT
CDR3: CASSFEEDRMGTEAFF

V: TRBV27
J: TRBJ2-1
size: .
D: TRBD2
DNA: TGTGCCAGCAGCACTAGCGTAAGCTCCTACAATGAGCAGTTCTTC
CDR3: CASSTSVSSYNEQFF

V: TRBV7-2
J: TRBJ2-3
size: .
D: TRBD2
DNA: TGTGCCAGCAGCCTACATACCCGACTAGCGGGAGCGGGAGATACGCAGTATTTT
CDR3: CASSLHTRLAGAGDTQYF

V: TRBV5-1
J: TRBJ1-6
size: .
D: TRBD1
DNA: TGCGCCAGCAGCTTGACAGGGGGGAAAAATTCACCCCTCCACTTT
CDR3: CASSLTGGKNSPLHF

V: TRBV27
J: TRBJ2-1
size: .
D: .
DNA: TGTGCCAGCAGTGGCCGGGACATAGTGTCTAATGAGCAGTTCTTC
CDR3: CASSGRDIVSNEQFF

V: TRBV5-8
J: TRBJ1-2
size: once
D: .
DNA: TGTGCCAGCAGCTTGTCCCTGCCGGGGGGATATGGCTACACCTTC
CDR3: CASSLSLPGGYGYTF

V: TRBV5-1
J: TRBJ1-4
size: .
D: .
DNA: TGCGCCAGCAGCTTGTTCGGCCGGGGGGATGAAAAACTGTTTTTT
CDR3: CASSLFGRGDEKLFF

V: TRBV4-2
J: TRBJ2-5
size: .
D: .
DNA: TGTGCCAGCAGCCAAGGTGGCCCCGGGACTTCGGGTTTAGGGGCCCAGTACTTC
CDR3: CASSQGGPGTSGLGAQYF

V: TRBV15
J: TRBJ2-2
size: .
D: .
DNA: TGTGCCACCAGCATCTCCCGGGTAGCGAACACCGGGGAGCTGTTTTTT
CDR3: CATSISRVANTGELFF

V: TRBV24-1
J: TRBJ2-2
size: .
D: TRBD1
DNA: TGTGCCACCAGTGATTTGGGGACAGGGAGGCCCGGGGAGCTGTTTTTT
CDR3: CATSDLGTGRPGELFF

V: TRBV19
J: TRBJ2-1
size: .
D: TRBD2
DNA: TGTGCCAGTAGTCTGACTAGCGGGAATGAGCAGTTCTTC
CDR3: CASSLTSGNEQFF

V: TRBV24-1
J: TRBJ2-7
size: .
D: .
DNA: TGTGCCAAGGTAAGAGCGGGACAAAACCGAACCTACGAGCAGTACTTC
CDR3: CAKVRAGQNRTYEQYF

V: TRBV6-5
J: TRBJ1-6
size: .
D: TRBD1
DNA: TGTGCCGGGAAGGACAGGGACGCCTATAATTCACCCCTCCACTTT
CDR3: CAGKDRDAYNSPLHF

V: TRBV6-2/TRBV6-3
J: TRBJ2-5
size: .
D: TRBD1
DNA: TGTGCCAGCAGTTCTACAATTCCGAGGAGGCGAACAGGGGGAGAGACCCAGTACTTC
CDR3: CASSSTIPRRRTGGETQYF

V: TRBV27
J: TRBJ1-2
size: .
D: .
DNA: TGTGCCAGCAGTTTTTCCGGGACTAGCGGCTACACCTTC
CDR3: CASSFSGTSGYTF

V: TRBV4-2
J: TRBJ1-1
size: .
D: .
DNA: TGTGCCAGCAGCCAAGCGTCGGGACTGACGAACACTGAAGCTTTCTTT
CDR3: CASSQASGLTNTEAFF

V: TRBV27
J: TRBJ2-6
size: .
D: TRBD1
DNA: TGTGCCAGCAGTCCTGGGACAGCTGGGGCCAACGTCCTGACTTTC
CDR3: CASSPGTAGANVLTF

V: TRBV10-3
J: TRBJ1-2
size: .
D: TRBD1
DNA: TGTGCCATCAGTGAGACGGGAGGACAGGGGGGCTACACCTTC
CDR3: CAISETGGQGGYTF

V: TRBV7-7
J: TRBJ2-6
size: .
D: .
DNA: TGTGCTAGCAGCTCTCAGGGTCCACCTGGGGCCAACGTCCTGACTTTC
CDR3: CASSSQGPPGANVLTF

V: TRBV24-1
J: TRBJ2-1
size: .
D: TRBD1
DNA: TGTGCCACCAGTGATCCCGGACAGGGGGGTAGGAATGAGCAGTTCTTC
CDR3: CATSDPGQGGRNEQFF

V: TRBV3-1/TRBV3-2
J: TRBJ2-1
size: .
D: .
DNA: TGTGCCAGCAGCCAAGGGGGAGGAGCGTACAATGAGCAGTTCTTC
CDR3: CASSQGGGAYNEQFF

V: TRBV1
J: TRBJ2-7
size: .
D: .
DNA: TGCACCAGCAGCCTCTGCACGGGTCTTGGGAGAAACGAGCAGTACTTC
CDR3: CTSSLCTGLGRNEQYF

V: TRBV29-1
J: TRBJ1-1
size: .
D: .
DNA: TGCAGCGTTCGGCCGATACTAAGGAACACTGAAGCTTTCTTT
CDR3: CSVRPILRNTEAFF